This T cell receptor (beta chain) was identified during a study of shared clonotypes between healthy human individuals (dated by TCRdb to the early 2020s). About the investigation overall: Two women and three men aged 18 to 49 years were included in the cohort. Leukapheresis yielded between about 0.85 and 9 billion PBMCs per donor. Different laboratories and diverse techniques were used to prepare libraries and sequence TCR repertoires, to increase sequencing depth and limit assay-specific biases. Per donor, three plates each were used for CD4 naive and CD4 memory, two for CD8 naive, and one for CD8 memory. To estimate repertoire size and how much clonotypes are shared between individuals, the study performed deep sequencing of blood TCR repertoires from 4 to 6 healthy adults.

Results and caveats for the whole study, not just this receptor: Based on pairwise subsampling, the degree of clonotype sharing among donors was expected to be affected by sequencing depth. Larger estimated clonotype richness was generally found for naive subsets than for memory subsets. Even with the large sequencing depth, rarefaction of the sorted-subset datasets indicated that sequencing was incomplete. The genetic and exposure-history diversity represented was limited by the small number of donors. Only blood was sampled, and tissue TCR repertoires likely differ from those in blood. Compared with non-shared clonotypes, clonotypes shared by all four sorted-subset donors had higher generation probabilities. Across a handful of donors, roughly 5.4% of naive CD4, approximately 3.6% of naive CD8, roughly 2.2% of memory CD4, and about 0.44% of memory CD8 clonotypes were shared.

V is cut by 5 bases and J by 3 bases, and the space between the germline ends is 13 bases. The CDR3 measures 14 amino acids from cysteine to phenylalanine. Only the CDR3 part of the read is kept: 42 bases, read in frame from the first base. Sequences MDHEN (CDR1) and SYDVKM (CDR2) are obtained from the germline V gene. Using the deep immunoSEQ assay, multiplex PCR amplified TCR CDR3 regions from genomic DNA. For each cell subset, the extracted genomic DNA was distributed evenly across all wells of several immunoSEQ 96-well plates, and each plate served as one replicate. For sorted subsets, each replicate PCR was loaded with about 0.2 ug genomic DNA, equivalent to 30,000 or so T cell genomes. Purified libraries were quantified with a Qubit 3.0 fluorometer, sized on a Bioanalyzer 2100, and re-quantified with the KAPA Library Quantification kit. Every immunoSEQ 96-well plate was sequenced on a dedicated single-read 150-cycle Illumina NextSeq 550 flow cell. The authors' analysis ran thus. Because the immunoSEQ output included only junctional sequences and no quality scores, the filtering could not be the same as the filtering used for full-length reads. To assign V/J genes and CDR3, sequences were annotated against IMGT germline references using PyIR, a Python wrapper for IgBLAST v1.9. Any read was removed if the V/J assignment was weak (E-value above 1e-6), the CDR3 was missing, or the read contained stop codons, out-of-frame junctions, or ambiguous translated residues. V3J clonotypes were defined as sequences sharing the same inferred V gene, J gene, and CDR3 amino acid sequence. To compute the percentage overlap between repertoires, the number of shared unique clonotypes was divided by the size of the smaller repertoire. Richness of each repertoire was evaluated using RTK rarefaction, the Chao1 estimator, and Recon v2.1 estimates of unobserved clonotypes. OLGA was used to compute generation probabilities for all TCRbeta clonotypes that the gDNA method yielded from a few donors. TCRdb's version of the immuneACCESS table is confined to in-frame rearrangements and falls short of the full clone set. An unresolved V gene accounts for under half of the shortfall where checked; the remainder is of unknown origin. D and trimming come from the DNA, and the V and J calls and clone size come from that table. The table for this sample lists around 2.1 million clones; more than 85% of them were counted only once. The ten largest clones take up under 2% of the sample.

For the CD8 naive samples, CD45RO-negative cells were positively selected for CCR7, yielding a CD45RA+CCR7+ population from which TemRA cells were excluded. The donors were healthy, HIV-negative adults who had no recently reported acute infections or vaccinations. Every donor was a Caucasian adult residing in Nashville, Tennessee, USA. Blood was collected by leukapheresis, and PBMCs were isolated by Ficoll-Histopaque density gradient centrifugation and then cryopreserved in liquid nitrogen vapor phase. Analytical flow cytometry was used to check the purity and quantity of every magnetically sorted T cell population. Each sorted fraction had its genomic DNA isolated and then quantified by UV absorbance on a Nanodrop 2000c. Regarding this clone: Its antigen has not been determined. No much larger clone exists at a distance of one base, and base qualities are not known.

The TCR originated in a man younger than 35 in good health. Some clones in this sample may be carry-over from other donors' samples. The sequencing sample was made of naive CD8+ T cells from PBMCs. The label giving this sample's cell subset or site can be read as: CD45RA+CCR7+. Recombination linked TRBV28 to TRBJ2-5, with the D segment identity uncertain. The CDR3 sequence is CASSPTPLKETQYF. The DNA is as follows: TGTGCCAGCAGTCCCACTCCCCTTAAAGAGACCCAGTACTTC.